A selection of T cell receptor beta chains follows, all from one sample in a study of blood T cell repertoires in COVID-19. The table came from immunoSEQ multiplex PCR; TCRdb's copy has only in-frame clones and leaves some out. Of about 110,000 clones listed, 65% to 90% are singletons. The sample taken for sequencing was peripheral blood. The receptors were gathered from a man in his fifties with acute or convalescent COVID-19. CDR3s include the opening cysteine and the closing phenylalanine or tryptophan. A D gene is named only where the DNA matches it firmly. Rows may omit the clone size; those that give it use once, few, many or a size class.

TRBJ2-1,16,-,TRBV5-1,-,TGCGCCAGCAGCCCGCGACAGGTCAGCTCCTACAATGAGCAGTTCTTC,CASSPRQVSSYNEQFF
TRBJ1-3,16,-,TRBV3-1/TRBV3-2,once,TGTGCCAGCAGCCAAGTAGTCAGGGCTGACGGAAACACCATATATTTT,CASSQVVRADGNTIYF
TRBJ1-5,14,-,TRBV28,-,TGTGCCAGTACGGACACCCAAAGCAATCAGCCCCAGCATTTT,CASTDTQSNQPQHF
TRBJ1-2,13,-,TRBV3-1/TRBV3-2,-,TGTGCCAGCAGCGTTACAGGGCGGAACGGCTACACCTTC,CASSVTGRNGYTF
TRBJ1-1,14,-,TRBV18,-,TGTGCCAGCTCACCAGGGGGGGGAGGGACTGAAGCTTTCTTT,CASSPGGGGTEAFF
TRBJ2-5,16,TRBD2,TRBV9,-,TGTGCCAGCAGCTCCTATAGCGGGGGGGCACGAGAGACCCAGTACTTC,CASSSYSGGARETQYF
TRBJ1-2,16,-,TRBV12-2,-,TGTGCAAGTCGCCCCGGCTTCCTTAGGGGATTCGATGGCTACACCTTC,CASRPGFLRGFDGYTF
TRBJ2-7,14,TRBD1,TRBV5-6,-,TGTGCCAGCGGACGACAGGGGAAGATATACGAGCAGTACTTC,CASGRQGKIYEQYF
TRBJ2-2,18,-,TRBV27,-,TGTGCCAGCAGTCTAGCCCCATCTCTAGGTACGAACACCGGGGAGCTGTTTTTT,CASSLAPSLGTNTGELFF
TRBJ1-5,15,TRBD1,TRBV28,-,TGTGCCAGCAGGACTCAGGGGGCGCTCAATCAGCCCCAGCATTTT,CASRTQGALNQPQHF
TRBJ2-7,15,TRBD2,TRBV11-3,-,TGTGCCAGCAGGGGGACTAGCGGGACCTCCTACGAGCAGTACTTC,CASRGTSGTSYEQYF
TRBJ1-6,16,-,TRBV3-1/TRBV3-2,-,TGTGCCAGCAGCGGACACCCAGGGTCGCATAATTCACCCCTCCACTTT,CASSGHPGSHNSPLHF
TRBJ1-6,15,-,TRBV19,-,TGTGCCAGTAGTATCCGGTCCGGGGATAATTCACCCCTCCACTTT,CASSIRSGDNSPLHF
TRBJ2-7,14,TRBD2,TRBV11-2,-,TGTGCCAGCAGCAGGGTAGCGGGAGGGTACGAGCAGTACTTC,CASSRVAGGYEQYF
TRBJ2-7,13,TRBD1,TRBV20-1,-,TGCAGTGCTAGTAGCGACAGGGGCTACGAGCAGTACTTC,CSASSDRGYEQYF
TRBJ1-5,15,TRBD1,TRBV3-1/TRBV3-2,-,TGTGCCAGCAGCCAAGGGACAGGGGGCAATCAGCCCCAGCATTTT,CASSQGTGGNQPQHF
TRBJ2-3,18,TRBD2,TRBV19,-,TGTGCCAGTAGTATCACTAGCGGGAGAGGGGCTAGCACAGATACGCAGTATTTT,CASSITSGRGASTDTQYF
TRBJ2-5,15,TRBD2,TRBV6-5,few,TGTGCCAGCAGTTACTCTAGCGGGTCCGGGGAGACCCAGTACTTC,CASSYSSGSGETQYF
TRBJ1-1,12,TRBD1,TRBV12-3/TRBV12-4,-,TGTGCCAGCACCAGGGGGAGGACTGAAGCTTTCTTT,CASTRGRTEAFF
TRBJ2-2,11,-,TRBV2,-,TGTGCCAGCAGAGGAGACGGGGAGCTGTTTTTT,CASRGDGELFF
TRBJ2-1,17,TRBD2,TRBV5-4,once,TGTGCCAGCAGCCTTAGCGGGGGGGCGAGCTCCTACAATGAGCAGTTCTTC,CASSLSGGASSYNEQFF
TRBJ2-6,15,-,TRBV5-4,-,TGTGCCAGCAGCTTGGAGGGGTCTGGGGCCAACGTCCTGACTTTC,CASSLEGSGANVLTF
TRBJ1-3,15,-,TRBV7-9,once,TGTGCCAGCAGCTTACGGGGAACGTCGGGAAACACCATATATTTT,CASSLRGTSGNTIYF
TRBJ2-2,11,-,TRBV20-1,once,TGCAGTGCTAGACGCACCGGGGAGCTGTTTTTT,CSARRTGELFF
TRBJ1-1,13,-,TRBV18,-,TGTGCCAGCTCAAAAGGATCGGGGACTGAAGCTTTCTTT,CASSKGSGTEAFF
TRBJ2-5,15,-,TRBV6-5,-,TGTGCCAGCAGTTCCCCGGCCAGCCAGGGGGAGACCCAGTACTTC,CASSSPASQGETQYF
TRBJ2-7,15,-,TRBV6-5,-,TGTGCCAGCAGTTACTCGAGTGGGCAGGCCTACGAGCAGTACTTC,CASSYSSGQAYEQYF
TRBJ1-1,13,TRBD1,TRBV30,-,TGTGCCTGGGCCGGGACAGGGGTCACTGAAGCTTTCTTT,CAWAGTGVTEAFF
TRBJ1-5,15,TRBD1,TRBV2,-,TGTGCCAGCAGTCCGGGACAGGGGCGCGGGCAGCCCCAGCATTTT,CASSPGQGRGQPQHF